Shown below are 17 T cell receptor beta chains from a single sample sequenced in a study of Ad26.COV2.S vaccination and SARS-CoV-2 variants. Stated treatment: around 19 received Ad26.COV2.S at low or high dose, single or two shots; about five received placebo; per-sample allocation not given. Following the first vaccine or placebo injection, samples were taken on day 63. Sequencing used immunoSEQ multiplex PCR; TCRdb keeps in-frame clones, though not all of them. Of around 450,000 clones listed, approximately 89% were seen once; the top ten hold 2.5% to 3%. Sample: peripheral blood, taken in a trial of Ad26.COV2.S vaccine versus placebo. The receptors come from a person aged 18-65 years who received the Ad26.COV2.S COVID-19 vaccine or a placebo.

V is TRBV7-9 and J is TRBJ2-3; possible D gene TRBD2, 5 bases. The CDR3 runs 16 residues. Germline CDR1 is SEHNR and CDR2 is FQNEAQ (reference sequence). V was pared by 0 bases and J by 0 bases, with 10 bases between. For the CDR3, the DNA is TGTGCCAGCAGCTTAGCAAGGAGGTCCAGCACAGATACGCAGTATTTT. It encodes CASSLARRSSTDTQYF.

The rearrangement links TRBV12-3 or TRBV12-4 to TRBJ1-1, with a possible D match to TRBD1 (5 bases). This CDR3 comprises 13 residues. With 2 bases removed from V and 6 bases from J, the gap between germline ends came to 10 bases. The CDR3 reads CASSLRGVSEAFF. The CDR3 coding sequence is TGTGCCAGCAGTTTAAGAGGGGTCTCTGAAGCTTTCTTT.

The chain combines TRBV27 with TRBJ1-1; TRBD1 might be the D (5 bases). This CDR3 region has 14 residues. V was trimmed by 3 bases and J by 5 bases, leaving 13 bases between them. Germline-derived CDR1 and CDR2 are MNHEY and SMNVEV (reference sequence). CDR3 amino acids: CASSFRGKGTEAFF. CDR3 DNA sequence: TGTGCCAGCAGTTTCCGGGGAAAGGGGACTGAAGCTTTCTTT.

V gene TRBV4-3 combines with J gene TRBJ2-1; D remains ambiguous. From germline, CDR1 is LGHNA and CDR2 YSLEER. V gave up 0 bases and J gave up 6 bases, with 6 bases separating them. The CDR3 is 13 residues long. The CDR3 sequence: CASSQDLSNEQFF. The CDR3 DNA reads as TGCGCCAGCAGCCAAGATTTGAGCAATGAGCAGTTCTTC.

The chain joins TRBV4-1 to TRBJ1-2; 7 nucleotides line up with TRBD1. This CDR3 comprises 16 residues. V lost 4 bases and J lost 5; bases outside the gene matches: 13. CDR1 MGHRA and CDR2 YSYEKL come from the germline V gene. The CDR3 DNA sequence: TGCGCCAGCAGCCTACGGACGGGACAGAGGTGGTATGGCTACACCTTC. This gives the protein CASSLRTGQRWYGYTF.

This chain connects TRBV2 to TRBJ1-1; D might be TRBD1 (5 bases). V dropped 11 bases and J dropped 7 bases, with 20 bases sitting between them. Per the germline V gene, CDR1 is SNHLY and CDR2 is FYNNEI. The CDR3 runs to 13 residues. CDR3 in DNA: TGTGCCCAGCAGGATCTCCCGGGGGGTGAAGCTTTCTTT. This translates into CAQQDLPGGEAFF.

This clone was seen a single time. This rearrangement joins TRBV6-2 or TRBV6-3 to TRBJ2-7, with 7 nucleotides matching TRBD2. The CDR3 is 13 residues long. Germline CDR1 and CDR2: MNHEY and SVGEGT. Unmatched junction bases numbered 9, after V lost 2 bases and J lost 11 bases. The DNA of the CDR3 is TGTGCCAGCAGTTACCGGCGGGAGACTACGGAGTACGTC. It is translated as CASSYRRETTEYV.

This clone was recorded a few times. The V and J genes are TRBV19 and TRBJ1-5; the D is unclear. This CDR3 is built from 16 residues. The V gene's germline CDR1 is LNHDA and CDR2 SQIVND (reference sequence). With 2 bases removed from V and 0 bases from J, the gap between germline ends came to 11 bases. The DNA of the CDR3 is TGTGCCAGTAGTATATGGGCCGAACCTAGCAATCAGCCCCAGCATTTT. Translation gives CASSIWAEPSNQPQHF.

The chain uses TRBV19 and TRBJ2-1; possibly TRBD1 or TRBD2 for D (5 bases each). The germline V gene has CDR1 LNHDA and CDR2 SQIVND (reference sequence). The CDR3 covers 15 residues. Trimming pared 1 base from V and 2 bases from J, leaving 9 bases between. The chain's CDR3 is CASSIGGGPYNEQFF. CDR3 bases: TGTGCCAGTAGTATAGGGGGCGGGCCCTACAATGAGCAGTTCTTC.

The chain links TRBV6-2 or TRBV6-3 to TRBJ2-1, with 8 bases fitting TRBD2. Trimming took 2 bases from V and 1 from J; bases not matched to a gene: 1. CDR1 and CDR2 (germline): MNHEY, SVGEGT. CDR3 length: 15 amino acids. The CDR3 nucleotides read TGTGCCAGCAGTTACAGCGGGAGATCCTACAATGAGCAGTTCTTC. Its protein product is CASSYSGRSYNEQFF.

This rearrangement joins TRBV5-5 to TRBJ2-1; the D gene is possibly TRBD2 (6 bases). The V and J ends lost 1 base and 0 bases respectively, with 11 bases between them. The CDR3 has 16 residues. From germline, CDR1 is SGHKS and CDR2 YYEKEE (reference sequence). The CDR3 protein is CASSLSGTVSYNEQFF. The CDR3 DNA reads as TGTGCCAGCAGCTTGTCAGGGACTGTCTCCTACAATGAGCAGTTCTTC. Full variable domain (missing parts from reference TRBV5-5 and TRBJ2-1): DAGVTQSPTHLIKTRGQQVTLRCSPISGHKSVSWYQQVLGQGPQFIFQYYEKEERGRGNFPDRFSARQFPNYSSELNVNALLLGDSALYLCASSLSGTVSYNEQFFGPGTRLTVL.

The rearrangement links TRBV20-1 to TRBJ2-1; no firm D call. The CDR3 runs 14 residues. The germline V gene encodes CDR1 DFQATT and CDR2 SNEGSKA (reference sequence). The ends were cut back, 3 bases at V and 7 bases at J, with 16 bases in the middle. The CDR3, as DNA: TGCAGTGCTAGTTCTGGCGCCGCCCTGAATGAGCAGTTCTTC. This sequence encodes CSASSGAALNEQFF.

The chain joins TRBV7-9 to TRBJ2-2, with D maybe TRBD2 (6 bases). CDR1 and CDR2 (germline): SEHNR, FQNEAQ (reference sequence). With 6 bases removed from V and 1 base from J, the gap between germline ends came to 12 bases. The CDR3 spans 15 residues. CDR3 loop: CASRGGSMNTGELFF. Here the CDR3 DNA reads TGTGCCAGCAGGGGGGGAAGCATGAACACCGGGGAGCTGTTTTTT.

J is TRBJ1-6 and V is TRBV9, with a tentative D call TRBD1 (6 bases). This CDR3 comprises 17 residues. Germline V gene data show CDR1 as SGDLS and CDR2 as YYNGEE. V lost 3 bases and J lost 0, with 13 bases in between. The CDR3 region is CASSASGDRSYNSPLHF. The CDR3 DNA reads TGTGCCAGCAGCGCCTCAGGGGACCGCTCCTATAATTCACCCCTCCACTTT.

V gene TRBV20-1 combines with J gene TRBJ2-3; no clear D gene. Trimming cost V 3 bases and J 6 bases, with 7 bases left between them. The germline V gene encodes CDR1 DFQATT and CDR2 SNEGSKA (reference sequence). The CDR3 runs 11 residues. CDR3 bases: TGCAGTGCTAGCCAGACGGATACGCAGTATTTT. Translating gives CSASQTDTQYF.

V gene TRBV5-8 combines with J gene TRBJ1-5; D ambiguous. This CDR3 is built from 15 residues. V lost 5 bases, J lost 4 bases, and 16 bases lay in between. Germline-derived CDR1 and CDR2 are SGHTS and YDEGEE. CDR3 residues: CASSMGVGINQPQHF. DNA for the CDR3: TGTGCCAGCAGTATGGGCGTGGGGATAAATCAGCCCCAGCATTTT.

The chain has TRBV5-1 and TRBJ2-5, with 10 nucleotides matching TRBD2. V shed 2 bases and J 7 bases; nucleotides not matched to a gene: 8. There are 15 residues in the CDR3. Germline V gives CDR1 SGHRS, CDR2 YFSETQ. The CDR3 loop reads CASSFQATSGRTQYF. The CDR3 region has the DNA TGCGCCAGCAGCTTCCAAGCGACTAGCGGGCGGACCCAGTACTTC.